This TCR beta chain was documented in a study of cytomegalovirus exposure and HLA in healthy donors. Overall study findings and caveats: Cytomegalovirus association was listed for 164 TCR beta chains. It was found in a later analysis that first-cohort TCR clusters tended to co-occur in the 100 to 150 validation repertoires.

The CDR3 has 15 residues. Looked up from germline, CDR1 is MNHEY and CDR2 is SMNVEV (reference sequence). V dropped 6 bases and J dropped 4; count of bases not matched to a gene: 11. Comment on this clone: Its antigen is currently unknown.

Measured with immunoSEQ multiplex PCR; TCRdb has only the in-frame clones, and not every one. The table has around 71,000 clones, approximately 96% seen once; the top ten hold 1.4%. This chain uses TRBV27 with TRBJ1-1; 7 bases are a match to TRBD1. The clonotype originates from a man aged 18 to 29 in good health and CMV-seropositive. The sample was PBMCs. CDR3 coding DNA: TGTGCCAGCAGAGTCGTACAGGGGAGAGGCACTGAAGCTTTCTTT. Amino acids: CASRVVQGRGTEAFF.